This TCR beta chain was recovered during a study of blood T cell repertoires in COVID-19. Profiling relied on immunoSEQ multiplex PCR, and the TCRdb table lists in-frame clones only, not all of them. The table records hundreds of thousands of clones, around 87% of them present only once. The CDR3 loop spans 15 amino acids. The germline V gene encodes CDR1 LNHDA and CDR2 SQIVND (reference sequence). With 5 bases clipped from V and 5 bases from J, the junction kept 6 bases outside the gene matches. Sequencing input: peripheral blood. The sequence was obtained from a woman aged 50 to 60 with COVID-19, enrolled during active disease. The chain employs TRBV19 and TRBJ2-2, with 9 bases lining up with TRBD1. The CDR3 spells CASSLDRGDTGELFF. For the CDR3, the DNA is TGTGCCAGTAGTCTTGACAGGGGGGATACCGGGGAGCTGTTTTTT.